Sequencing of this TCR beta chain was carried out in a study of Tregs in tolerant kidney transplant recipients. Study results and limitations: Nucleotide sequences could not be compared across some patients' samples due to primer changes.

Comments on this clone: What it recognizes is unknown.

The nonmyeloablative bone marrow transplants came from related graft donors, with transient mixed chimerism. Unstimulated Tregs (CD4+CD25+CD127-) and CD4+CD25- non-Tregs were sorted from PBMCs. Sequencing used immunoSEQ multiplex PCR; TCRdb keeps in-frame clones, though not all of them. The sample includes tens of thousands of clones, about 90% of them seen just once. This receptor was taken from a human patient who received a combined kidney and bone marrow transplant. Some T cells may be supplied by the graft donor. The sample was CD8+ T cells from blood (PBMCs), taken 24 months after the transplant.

In DNA, the CDR3 is TGTGCCAGCAGCCAGGGACAGGGGTCCTACGAGCAGTACTTC. Its protein is CASSQGQGSYEQYF. The chain combines TRBV4-2 with TRBJ2-7, with TRBD1 matching over 10 bases. The CDR3 totals 14 residues. The V segment lost 3 bases and the J segment 1 base; nucleotides outside the gene matches: 0. From germline, CDR1 is LGHNA and CDR2 YNFKEQ.